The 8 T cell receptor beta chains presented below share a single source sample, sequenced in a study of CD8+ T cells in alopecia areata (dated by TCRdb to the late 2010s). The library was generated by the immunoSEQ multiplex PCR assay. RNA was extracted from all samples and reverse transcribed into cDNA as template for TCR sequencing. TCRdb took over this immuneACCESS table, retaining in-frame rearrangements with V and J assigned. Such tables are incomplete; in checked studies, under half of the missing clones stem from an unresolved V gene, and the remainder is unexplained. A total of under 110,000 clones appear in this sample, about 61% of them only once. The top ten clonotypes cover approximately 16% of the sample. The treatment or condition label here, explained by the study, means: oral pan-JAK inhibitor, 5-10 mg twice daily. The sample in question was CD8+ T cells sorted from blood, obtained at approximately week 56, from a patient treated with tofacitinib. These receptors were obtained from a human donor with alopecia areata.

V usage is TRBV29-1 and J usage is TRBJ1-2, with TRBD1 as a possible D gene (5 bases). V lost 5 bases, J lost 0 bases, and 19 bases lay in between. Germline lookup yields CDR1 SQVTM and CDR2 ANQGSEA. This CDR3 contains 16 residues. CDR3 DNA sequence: TGCAGCGTTTGGGCCCTGCAGGGCTCTCCTAACTATGGCTACACCTTC. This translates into CSVWALQGSPNYGYTF.

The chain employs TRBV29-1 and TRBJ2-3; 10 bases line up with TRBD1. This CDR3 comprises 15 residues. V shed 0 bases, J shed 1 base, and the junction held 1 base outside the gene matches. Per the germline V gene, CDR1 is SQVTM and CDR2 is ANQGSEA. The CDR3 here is CSVEDGTGGTDTQYF. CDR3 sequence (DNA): TGCAGCGTTGAAGATGGGACAGGGGGCACAGATACGCAGTATTTT.

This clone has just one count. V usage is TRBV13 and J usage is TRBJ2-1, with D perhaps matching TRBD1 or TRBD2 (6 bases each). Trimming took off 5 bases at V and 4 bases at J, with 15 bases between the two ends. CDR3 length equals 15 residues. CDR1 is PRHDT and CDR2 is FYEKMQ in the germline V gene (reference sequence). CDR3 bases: TGTGCCAGCAGCCTAGCCGGGGGCGGATACAATGAGCAGTTCTTC. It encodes CASSLAGGGYNEQFF.

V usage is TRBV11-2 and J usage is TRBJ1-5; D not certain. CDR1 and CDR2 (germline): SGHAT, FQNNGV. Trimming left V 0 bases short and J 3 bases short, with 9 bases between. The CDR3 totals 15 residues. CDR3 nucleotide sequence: TGTGCCAGCAGCTTAGATCTAGAGACCAATCAGCCCCAGCATTTT. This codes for CASSLDLETNQPQHF.

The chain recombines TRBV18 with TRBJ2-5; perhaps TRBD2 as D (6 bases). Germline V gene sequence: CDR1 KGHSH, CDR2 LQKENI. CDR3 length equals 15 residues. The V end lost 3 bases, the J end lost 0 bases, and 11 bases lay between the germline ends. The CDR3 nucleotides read TGTGCCAGCTCACCCCCGACTAGTTACCAAGAGACCCAGTACTTC. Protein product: CASSPPTSYQETQYF.

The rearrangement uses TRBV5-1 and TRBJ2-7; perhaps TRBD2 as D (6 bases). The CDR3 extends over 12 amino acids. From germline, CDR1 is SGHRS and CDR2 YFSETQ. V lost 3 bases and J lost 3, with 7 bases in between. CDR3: CASSSGDYEQYF. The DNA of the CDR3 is TGCGCCAGCAGCTCGGGGGACTACGAGCAGTACTTC.

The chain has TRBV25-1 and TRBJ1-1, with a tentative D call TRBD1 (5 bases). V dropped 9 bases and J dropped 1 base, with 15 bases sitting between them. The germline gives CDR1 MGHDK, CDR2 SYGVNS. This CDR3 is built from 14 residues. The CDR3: CASLPWGENTEAFF. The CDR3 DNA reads TGTGCCAGTTTACCATGGGGGGAGAACACTGAAGCTTTCTTT.

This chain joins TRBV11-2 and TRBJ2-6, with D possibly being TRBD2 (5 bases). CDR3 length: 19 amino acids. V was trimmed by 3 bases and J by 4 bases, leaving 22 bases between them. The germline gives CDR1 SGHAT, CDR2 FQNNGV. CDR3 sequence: CASSFSREGLGVGANVLTF. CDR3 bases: TGTGCCAGCAGCTTCTCCCGGGAAGGATTGGGTGTCGGGGCCAACGTCCTGACTTTC.